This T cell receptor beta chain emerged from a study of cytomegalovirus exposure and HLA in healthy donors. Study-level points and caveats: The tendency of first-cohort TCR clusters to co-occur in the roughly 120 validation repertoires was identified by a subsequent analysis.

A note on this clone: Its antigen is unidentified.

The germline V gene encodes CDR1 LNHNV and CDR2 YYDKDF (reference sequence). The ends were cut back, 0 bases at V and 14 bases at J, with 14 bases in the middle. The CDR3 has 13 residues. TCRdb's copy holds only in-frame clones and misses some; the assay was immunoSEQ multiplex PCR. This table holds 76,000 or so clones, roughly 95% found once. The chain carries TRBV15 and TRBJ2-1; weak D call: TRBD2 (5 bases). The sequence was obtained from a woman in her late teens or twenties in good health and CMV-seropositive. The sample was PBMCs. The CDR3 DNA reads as TGTGCCACCAGCAGAGATCTCATTCGGGGTGAGTTCTTC. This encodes CATSRDLIRGEFF.